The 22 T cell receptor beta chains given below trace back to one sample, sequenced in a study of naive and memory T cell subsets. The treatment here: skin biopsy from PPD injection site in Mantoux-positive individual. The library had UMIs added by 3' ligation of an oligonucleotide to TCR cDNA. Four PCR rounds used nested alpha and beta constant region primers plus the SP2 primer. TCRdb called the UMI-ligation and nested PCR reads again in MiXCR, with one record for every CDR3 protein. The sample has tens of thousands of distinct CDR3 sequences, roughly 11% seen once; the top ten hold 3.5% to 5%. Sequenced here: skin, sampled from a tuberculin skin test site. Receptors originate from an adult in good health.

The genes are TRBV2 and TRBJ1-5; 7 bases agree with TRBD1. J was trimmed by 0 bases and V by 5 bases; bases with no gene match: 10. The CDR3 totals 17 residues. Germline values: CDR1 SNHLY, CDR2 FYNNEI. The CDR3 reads CASSQTGTAYSNQPQHF. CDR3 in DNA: TGTGCCAGCAGTCAGACCGGGACAGCATATAGCAATCAGCCCCAGCATTTT.

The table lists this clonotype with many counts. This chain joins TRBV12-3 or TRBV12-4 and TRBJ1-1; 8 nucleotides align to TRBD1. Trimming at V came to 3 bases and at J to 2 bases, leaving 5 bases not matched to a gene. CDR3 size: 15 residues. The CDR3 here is CASSLAGQGNTEAFF. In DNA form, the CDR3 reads TGTGCCAGCAGTTTGGCAGGACAGGGAAACACTGAAGCTTTCTTT.

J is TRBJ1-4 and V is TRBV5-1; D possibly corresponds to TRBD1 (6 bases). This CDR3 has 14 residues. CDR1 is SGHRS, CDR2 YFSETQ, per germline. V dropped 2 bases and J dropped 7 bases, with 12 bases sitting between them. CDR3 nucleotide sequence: TGCGCCAGCAGCTTAGCCGGGACACCTGAAAAACTGTTTTTT. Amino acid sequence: CASSLAGTPEKLFF. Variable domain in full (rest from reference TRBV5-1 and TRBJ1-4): KAGVTQTPRYLIKTRGQQVTLSCSPISGHRSVSWYQQTPGQGLQFLFEYFSETQRNKGNFPGRFSGRQFSNSRSEMNVSTLELGDSALYLCASSLAGTPEKLFFGSGTQLSVL.

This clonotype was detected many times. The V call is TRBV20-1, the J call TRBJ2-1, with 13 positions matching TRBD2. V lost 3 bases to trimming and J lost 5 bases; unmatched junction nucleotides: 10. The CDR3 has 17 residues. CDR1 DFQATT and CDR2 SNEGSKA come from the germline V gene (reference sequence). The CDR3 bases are TGCAGTGCTAGTTTTCGGGGACTAGCGGGACGTAACAATGAGCAGTTCTTC. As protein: CSASFRGLAGRNNEQFF.

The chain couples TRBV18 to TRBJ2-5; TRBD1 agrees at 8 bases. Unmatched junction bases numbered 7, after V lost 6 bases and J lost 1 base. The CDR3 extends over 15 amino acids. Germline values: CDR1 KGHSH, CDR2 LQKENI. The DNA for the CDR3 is TGTGCCAGCTCTCAGGACAGGGTTCTCCAAGAGACCCAGTACTTC. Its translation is CASSQDRVLQETQYF.

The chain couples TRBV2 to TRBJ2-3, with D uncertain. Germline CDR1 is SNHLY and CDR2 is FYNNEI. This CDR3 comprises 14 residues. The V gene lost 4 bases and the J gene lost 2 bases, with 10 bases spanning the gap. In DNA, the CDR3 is TGTGCCAGCAGTGGTGTGATTACCACAGATACGCAGTATTTT. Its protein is CASSGVITTDTQYF. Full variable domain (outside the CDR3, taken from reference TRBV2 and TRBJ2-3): EPEVTQTPSHQVTQMGQEVILRCVPISNHLYFYWYRQILGQKVEFLVSFYNNEISEKSEIFDDQFSVERPDGSNFTLKIRSTKLEDSAMYFCASSGVITTDTQYFGPGTRLTVL.

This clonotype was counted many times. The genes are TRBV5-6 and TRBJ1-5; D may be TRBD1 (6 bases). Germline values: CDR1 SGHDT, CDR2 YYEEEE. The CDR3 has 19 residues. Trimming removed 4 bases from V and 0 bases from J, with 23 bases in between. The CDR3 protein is CASSRVYAGDPYSNQPQHF. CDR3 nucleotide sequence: TGTGCCAGCAGCCGTGTTTATGCAGGGGACCCTTATAGCAATCAGCCCCAGCATTTT.

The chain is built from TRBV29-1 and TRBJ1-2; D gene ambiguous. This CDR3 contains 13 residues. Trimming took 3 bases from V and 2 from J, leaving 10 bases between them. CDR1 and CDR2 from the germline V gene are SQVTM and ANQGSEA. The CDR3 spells CSVERSDNYGYTF. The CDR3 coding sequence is TGCAGCGTTGAGCGGAGTGACAACTATGGCTACACCTTC.

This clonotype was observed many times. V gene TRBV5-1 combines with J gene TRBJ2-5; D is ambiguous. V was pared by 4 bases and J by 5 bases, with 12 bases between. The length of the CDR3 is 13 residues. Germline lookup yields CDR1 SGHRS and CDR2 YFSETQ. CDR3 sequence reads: CASSERMRETQYF. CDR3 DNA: TGCGCCAGCAGCGAAAGAATGAGGGAGACCCAGTACTTC.

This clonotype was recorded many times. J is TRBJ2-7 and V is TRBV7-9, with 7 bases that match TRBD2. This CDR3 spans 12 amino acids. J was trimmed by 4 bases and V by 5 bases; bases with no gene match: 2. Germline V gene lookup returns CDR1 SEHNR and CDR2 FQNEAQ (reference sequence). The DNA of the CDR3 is TGTGCCAGCAGCCCGGGGGGTTACGAGCAGTACTTC. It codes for CASSPGGYEQYF.

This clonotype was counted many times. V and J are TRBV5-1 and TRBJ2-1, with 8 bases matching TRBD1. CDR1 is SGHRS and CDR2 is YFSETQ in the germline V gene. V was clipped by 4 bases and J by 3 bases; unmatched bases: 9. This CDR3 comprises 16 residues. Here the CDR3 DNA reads TGCGCCAGCAGCCCATCAATAGGACAGGGCTACAATGAGCAGTTCTTC. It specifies CASSPSIGQGYNEQFF.

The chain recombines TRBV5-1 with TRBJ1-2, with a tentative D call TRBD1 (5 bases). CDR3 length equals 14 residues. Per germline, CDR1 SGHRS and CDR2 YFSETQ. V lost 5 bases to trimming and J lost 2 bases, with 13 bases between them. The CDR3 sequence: CASRFAGTNYGYTF. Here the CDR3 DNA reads TGCGCCAGCAGATTCGCAGGGACCAACTATGGCTACACCTTC.

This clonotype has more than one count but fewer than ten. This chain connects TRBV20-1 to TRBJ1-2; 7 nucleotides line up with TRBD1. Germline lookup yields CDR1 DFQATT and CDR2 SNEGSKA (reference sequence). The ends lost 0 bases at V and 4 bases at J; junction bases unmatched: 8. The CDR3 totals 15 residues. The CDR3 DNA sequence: TGCAGTGCTAGAGATCTGGGACAGACGATCTATGGCTACACCTTC. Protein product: CSARDLGQTIYGYTF.

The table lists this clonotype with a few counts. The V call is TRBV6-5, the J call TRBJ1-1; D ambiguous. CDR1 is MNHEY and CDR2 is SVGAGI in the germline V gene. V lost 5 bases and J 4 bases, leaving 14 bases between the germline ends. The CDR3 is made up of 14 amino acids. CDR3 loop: CASSPNLWSTEAFF. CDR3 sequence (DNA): TGTGCCAGCAGTCCCAATTTGTGGTCCACTGAAGCTTTCTTT.

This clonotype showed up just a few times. DNA for the CDR3: TGTGCCAGCAGCTTGGGGGGGGCCGACCTCCTGGCTTTCTTT. This translates into CASSLGGADLLAFF. The rearrangement joins TRBV5-8 to TRBJ1-1, with D possibly matching TRBD1 (6 bases). The CDR3 loop spans 14 amino acids. Per germline, CDR1 SGHTS and CDR2 YDEGEE. Trimming cost V 0 bases and J 11 bases, with 17 bases left between them.

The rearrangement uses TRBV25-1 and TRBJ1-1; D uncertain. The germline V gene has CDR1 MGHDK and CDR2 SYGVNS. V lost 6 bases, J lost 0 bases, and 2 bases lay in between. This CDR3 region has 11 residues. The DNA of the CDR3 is TGTGCCAGCAGGATGAACACTGAAGCTTTCTTT. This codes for CASRMNTEAFF.

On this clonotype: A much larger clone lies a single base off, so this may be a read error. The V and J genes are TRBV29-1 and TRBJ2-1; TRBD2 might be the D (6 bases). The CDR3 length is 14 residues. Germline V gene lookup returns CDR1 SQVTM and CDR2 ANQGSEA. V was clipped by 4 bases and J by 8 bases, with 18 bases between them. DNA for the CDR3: TGCAGCGTTGGGGGGAGACTAGTCTCATATGAGCAGTTCTTC. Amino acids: CSVGGRLVSYEQFF.

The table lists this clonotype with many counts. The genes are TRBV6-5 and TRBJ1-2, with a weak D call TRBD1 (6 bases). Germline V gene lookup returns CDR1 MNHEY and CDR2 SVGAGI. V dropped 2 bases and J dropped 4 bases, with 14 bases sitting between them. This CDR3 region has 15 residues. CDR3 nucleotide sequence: TGTGCCAGCAGTTACGGGGGGCCCGCTGGCTATGGCTACACCTTC. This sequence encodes CASSYGGPAGYGYTF.

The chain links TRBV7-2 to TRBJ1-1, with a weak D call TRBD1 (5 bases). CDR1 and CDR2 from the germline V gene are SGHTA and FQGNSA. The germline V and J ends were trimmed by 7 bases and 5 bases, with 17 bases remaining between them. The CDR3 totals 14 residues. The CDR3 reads CASNAGGGGTEAFF. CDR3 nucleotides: TGTGCCAGCAACGCCGGGGGGGGAGGGACTGAAGCTTTCTTT.

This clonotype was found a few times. The CDR3 is CASSYRRDLRGNTEAFF. The CDR3 region has the DNA TGTGCCAGCAGTTATCGGAGGGACCTGCGGGGAAACACTGAAGCTTTCTTT. The chain has TRBV6-5 and TRBJ1-1; TRBD1 is a possible D gene (5 bases). The CDR3 runs to 17 residues. CDR1 is MNHEY and CDR2 is SVGAGI in the germline V gene. Trimming pared 3 bases from V and 2 bases from J, leaving 19 bases between.

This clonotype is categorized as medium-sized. The CDR3 region is CASSSGQVSYNEQFF. Written as DNA, the CDR3 is TGTGCCAGCAGTTCCGGACAGGTATCCTACAATGAGCAGTTCTTC. The chain employs TRBV12-3 or TRBV12-4 and TRBJ2-1; TRBD1 matches at 7 bases. Germline trimming cut 4 bases from V and 1 base from J; bases unmatched to any gene: 4. The CDR3 consists of 15 residues.

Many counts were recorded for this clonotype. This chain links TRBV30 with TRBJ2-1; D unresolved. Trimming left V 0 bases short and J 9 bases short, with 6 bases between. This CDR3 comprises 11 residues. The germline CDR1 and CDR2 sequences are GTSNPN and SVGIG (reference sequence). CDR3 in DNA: TGTGCCTGGAGTGTGGGTATTGAGCAGTTCTTC. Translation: CAWSVGIEQFF. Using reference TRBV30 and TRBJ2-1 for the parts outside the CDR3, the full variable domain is SQTIHQWPATLVQPVGSPLSLECTVEGTSNPNLYWYRQAAGRGLQLLFYSVGIGQISSEVPQNLSASRPQDRQFILSSKKLLLSDSGFYLCAWSVGIEQFFGPGTRLTVL.